Listed below are T cell receptor beta chains from one sample, sequenced in a study of cytomegalovirus exposure and HLA in healthy donors. Repertoires were generated with immunoSEQ multiplex PCR, while TCRdb's copy carries only in-frame clones and drops some. The sample lists about 140,000 clones; 75% to 85% were seen once. Sequencing was done on a sample of PBMCs. The receptors were sampled from a man in his forties or fifties in good health and CMV-seronegative. Both conserved end residues are part of each CDR3. Each record gives: J gene, V gene, clone size, D gene, CDR3 DNA, CDR3 protein. D genes are given only for firm matches. Not all rows give a size; the values are once, few, many and, for expanded clones, a class.

>TRBJ2-1|TRBV15|.|TRBD2
TGTGCCACCAGCAGAGAAAGCCCTAGCGGGGTTTCCTACAATGAGCAGTTCTTC
CATSRESPSGVSYNEQFF
>TRBJ2-7|TRBV7-2|.|TRBD2
TGTGCCAGCAGCTTAGCTCAGACTAGCTGGGATTCAACCTACGAGCAGTACTTC
CASSLAQTSWDSTYEQYF
>TRBJ2-5|TRBV2|once|TRBD2
TGTGCCAGCAGTGAAGAGGGACTAGCGGGGGGGCAGGAGTACTTC
CASSEEGLAGGQEYF
>TRBJ2-1|TRBV11-3|.|TRBD1
TGTGCCAGCAGCTTAGATGTAGGGACAGGGAAGTTCTTC
CASSLDVGTGKFF
>TRBJ2-3|TRBV6-5|.|TRBD2
TGTGCCAGCAGTTTCCTAGCGGGAGGTCAAGTTACGCAGTATTTT
CASSFLAGGQVTQYF
>TRBJ2-3|TRBV19|.|TRBD2
TGTGCCAGTATCCTATCTAGCGGGCGCACAGATACGCAGTATTTT
CASILSSGRTDTQYF
>TRBJ1-2|TRBV28|.|.
TGTGCCAGCACTCCATCAGGGGCTAACTATGGCTACACCTTC
CASTPSGANYGYTF
>TRBJ2-7|TRBV6-1|few|.
TGTGCCAGCAGTGGGAGACAGTCCTACGAGCAGTACTTC
CASSGRQSYEQYF
>TRBJ1-1|TRBV30|.|.
TGTGCCTGGAGTGAGCGGGGGAGAAGGAAGAACACTGAAGCTTTCTTT
CAWSERGRRKNTEAFF
>TRBJ2-7|TRBV6-5|.|.
TGTGCCAGCAGCTACTCAAGGACTCACTCCTACGAGCAGTACTTC
CASSYSRTHSYEQYF
>TRBJ2-7|TRBV18|.|.
TGTGCCAGCTCACAGTTGGGTGCAGGGGATGGCGAGCAGTACTTC
CASSQLGAGDGEQYF
>TRBJ1-4|TRBV5-6|.|.
TGTGCCAGCAGCTTGCTAGGGGGTGCAACTAATGAAAAACTGTTTTTT
CASSLLGGATNEKLFF
>TRBJ2-5|TRBV5-1|few|TRBD1
TGCGCCAGCAGCCAGGACAGGGGGCAAGAGACCCAGTACTTC
CASSQDRGQETQYF
>TRBJ2-2|TRBV18|.|TRBD1
TGTGCCAGCTCACCGACCGGGACAGGGCGCACCGGGGAGCTGTTTTTT
CASSPTGTGRTGELFF
>TRBJ1-4|TRBV19|once|.
TGTGCCAGTAGTTCCGGGACAACAACTAATGAAAAACTGTTTTTT
CASSSGTTTNEKLFF
>TRBJ1-5|TRBV19|.|TRBD1
TGTGCCAGTAGCCCTGTTACAGGGGGCCAAAGTTATCAGCCCCAGCATTTT
CASSPVTGGQSYQPQHF
>TRBJ2-1|TRBV5-1|.|TRBD2
TGCGCCAGCGCCGGGACTAGCGGAAGTGATGAGCAGTTCTTC
CASAGTSGSDEQFF
>TRBJ1-4|TRBV29-1|.|.
TGCAGCGTTGAATTGGGCAGGGGTCGGGAAAAACTGTTTTTT
CSVELGRGREKLFF
>TRBJ1-5|TRBV11-2|.|.
TGTGCCAGCAGCTTAGCACAGCCCAATCAGCCCCAGCATTTT
CASSLAQPNQPQHF
>TRBJ2-5|TRBV11-2|.|TRBD2
TGTGCCAGCAGTAGGACTAGCGGGAAAGAGACCCAGTACTTC
CASSRTSGKETQYF
>TRBJ1-2|TRBV5-1|.|.
TGCGCCAGCAGCTTTGGGGGCGTCAGCGGCTACACCTTC
CASSFGGVSGYTF
>TRBJ1-3|TRBV5-6|.|.
TGTGCCAGCAGCTTGGTCGCAGGGGCCCTCTCTGGAAACACCATATATTTT
CASSLVAGALSGNTIYF
>TRBJ2-3|TRBV11-2|.|.
TGTGCCAGCAGCTTGTCCTTTAGAGATACGCAGTATTTT
CASSLSFRDTQYF
>TRBJ1-5|TRBV6-1|.|.
TGTGCCAGCAGTGAAAGACAGGGCAATCAGCCCCAGCATTTT
CASSERQGNQPQHF
>TRBJ2-1|TRBV18|few|.
TGTGCCAGCTCACACGGTAATTTCCGGGACAAGCAGTTCTTC
CASSHGNFRDKQFF
>TRBJ2-7|TRBV6-1|.|TRBD1
TGTGCCAGTAACCGGGACAGCGCCTACGAGCAGTACTTC
CASNRDSAYEQYF
>TRBJ2-5|TRBV5-1|few|TRBD1
TGCGCCAGCAGCTTGGTTGGGCAGGGGGCAGAGACCCAGTACTTC
CASSLVGQGAETQYF
>TRBJ2-2|TRBV7-8|.|.
TGTGCCAGCAGACCATCCGGGGCCGGGGAGCTGTTTTTT
CASRPSGAGELFF
>TRBJ2-3|TRBV25-1|.|TRBD2
TGTGCCAGCAGTAAGGGACTAGCGGCTAGCACAGATACGCAGTATTTT
CASSKGLAASTDTQYF
>TRBJ1-2|TRBV6-1|.|.
TGTGCCAGCTCTTCTTCATGGACGGGAAACTATGGCTACACCTTC
CASSSSWTGNYGYTF
>TRBJ2-3|TRBV10-1|.|.
TGCGCCAGCAATACCCCGCAACAGGATACGCAGTATTTT
CASNTPQQDTQYF
>TRBJ1-6|TRBV27|.|.
TGTGCCAGCAGTTTCGCCAAAGAGAACTCACCCCTCCACTTT
CASSFAKENSPLHF
>TRBJ2-7|TRBV9|.|.
TGTGCCAGCAGCGTAGGGGAGGTCCCGGATTCCTACGAGCAGTACTTC
CASSVGEVPDSYEQYF
>TRBJ1-6|TRBV9|.|.
TGTGCCAGCAGCGTAGGCGAGGTGCGGAATTCACCCCTCCACTTT
CASSVGEVRNSPLHF
>TRBJ1-2|TRBV19|.|TRBD1
TGTGCCAGTAGGTCTGCGGGACAGGGAAGAGACTATGGCTACACCTTC
CASRSAGQGRDYGYTF
>TRBJ2-7|TRBV5-1|.|TRBD1
TGCGCCAGCAGCTTCGGGACAGGGGGTTCCTACGAGCAGTACTTC
CASSFGTGGSYEQYF
>TRBJ1-1|TRBV15|.|.
TGTGCCACCAGCAGAGATCGGGGGGGAAGGCACACTGAAGCTTTCTTT
CATSRDRGGRHTEAFF
>TRBJ2-6|TRBV18|.|.
TGTGCCAGCTCACCCGTTCTAGATCCTGGGGCCAACGTCCTGACTTTC
CASSPVLDPGANVLTF
>TRBJ2-5|TRBV7-9|.|TRBD2
TGTGCCAGCAGCCTCTCTACTAGCGGGGGGGCCGGGACCCAGTACTTC
CASSLSTSGGAGTQYF
>TRBJ1-1|TRBV19|few|.
TGTGCCAGTAAGGGCGTAGGACAGTTGAACACTGAAGCTTTCTTT
CASKGVGQLNTEAFF
>TRBJ2-3|TRBV5-1|.|.
TGCGCCAGCAGCTTGGGAAGAGATGCCACAGATACGCAGTATTTT
CASSLGRDATDTQYF
>TRBJ2-7|TRBV14|few|.
TGTGCCAGCAGCCTTACCTCAGGGGATCACGAGCAGTACTTC
CASSLTSGDHEQYF
>TRBJ1-6|TRBV2|.|TRBD1
TGTGCCAGCAGGCCCGGACAGGCGTCCAATTCACCCCTCCACTTT
CASRPGQASNSPLHF
>TRBJ1-1|TRBV19|.|TRBD1
TGTGCCAGTAGTATAGCCCTGGGACAGGGGGCTTTGTATGAAGCTTTCTTT
CASSIALGQGALYEAFF
>TRBJ2-7|TRBV2|once|TRBD1
TGTGCCAGCAGTGCCCTGACAGGGGGTTTCTACGAGCAGTACTTC
CASSALTGGFYEQYF
>TRBJ2-4|TRBV19|once|TRBD2
TGTGCCAGTAGTATAGGGGGTAGCGGGGTGGCCCTAGCCAAAAACATTCAGTACTTC
CASSIGGSGVALAKNIQYF
>TRBJ2-7|TRBV28|.|.
TGTGCCAGCAGTCTTAGTCGCAACCCCTTCGGCGAGCAGTACTTC
CASSLSRNPFGEQYF
>TRBJ2-7|TRBV28|.|TRBD1
TGTGCCAGCAGTTTAGCTATAAGATTTGGGGGACAGGGGAACTACGAGCAGTACTTC
CASSLAIRFGGQGNYEQYF
>TRBJ2-7|TRBV6-1|.|TRBD2
TGTGCCAGCAACCTCGCGGGAGCGGAGTCCTACGAGCAGTACTTC
CASNLAGAESYEQYF
>TRBJ1-5|TRBV6-5|.|.
TGTGCCAGCAGTGCGGTCGGGGTTCATCAGCCCCAGCATTTT
CASSAVGVHQPQHF
>TRBJ1-6|TRBV7-8|.|TRBD1
TGTGCCAGCAGCTTACCCCGGGGACAGTCCGATTCACCCCTCCACTTT
CASSLPRGQSDSPLHF
>TRBJ2-1|TRBV9|.|TRBD2
TGTGCCAGCAGCACCCGGGGGGGACTAGCGGGAGTATACAATGAGCAGTTCTTC
CASSTRGGLAGVYNEQFF
>TRBJ2-7|TRBV2|.|TRBD1
TGTGCCAGCAGTGAGACAGGGCGGTCCTACGAGCAGTACTTC
CASSETGRSYEQYF
>TRBJ1-5|TRBV18|.|TRBD1
TGTGCCAGCTCACCCGAGACAGGGACAAATCAGCCCCAGCATTTT
CASSPETGTNQPQHF
>TRBJ1-1|TRBV18|.|TRBD1
TGTGCCAGCTCACCAACACAGGGGGCGAACACTGAAGCTTTCTTT
CASSPTQGANTEAFF